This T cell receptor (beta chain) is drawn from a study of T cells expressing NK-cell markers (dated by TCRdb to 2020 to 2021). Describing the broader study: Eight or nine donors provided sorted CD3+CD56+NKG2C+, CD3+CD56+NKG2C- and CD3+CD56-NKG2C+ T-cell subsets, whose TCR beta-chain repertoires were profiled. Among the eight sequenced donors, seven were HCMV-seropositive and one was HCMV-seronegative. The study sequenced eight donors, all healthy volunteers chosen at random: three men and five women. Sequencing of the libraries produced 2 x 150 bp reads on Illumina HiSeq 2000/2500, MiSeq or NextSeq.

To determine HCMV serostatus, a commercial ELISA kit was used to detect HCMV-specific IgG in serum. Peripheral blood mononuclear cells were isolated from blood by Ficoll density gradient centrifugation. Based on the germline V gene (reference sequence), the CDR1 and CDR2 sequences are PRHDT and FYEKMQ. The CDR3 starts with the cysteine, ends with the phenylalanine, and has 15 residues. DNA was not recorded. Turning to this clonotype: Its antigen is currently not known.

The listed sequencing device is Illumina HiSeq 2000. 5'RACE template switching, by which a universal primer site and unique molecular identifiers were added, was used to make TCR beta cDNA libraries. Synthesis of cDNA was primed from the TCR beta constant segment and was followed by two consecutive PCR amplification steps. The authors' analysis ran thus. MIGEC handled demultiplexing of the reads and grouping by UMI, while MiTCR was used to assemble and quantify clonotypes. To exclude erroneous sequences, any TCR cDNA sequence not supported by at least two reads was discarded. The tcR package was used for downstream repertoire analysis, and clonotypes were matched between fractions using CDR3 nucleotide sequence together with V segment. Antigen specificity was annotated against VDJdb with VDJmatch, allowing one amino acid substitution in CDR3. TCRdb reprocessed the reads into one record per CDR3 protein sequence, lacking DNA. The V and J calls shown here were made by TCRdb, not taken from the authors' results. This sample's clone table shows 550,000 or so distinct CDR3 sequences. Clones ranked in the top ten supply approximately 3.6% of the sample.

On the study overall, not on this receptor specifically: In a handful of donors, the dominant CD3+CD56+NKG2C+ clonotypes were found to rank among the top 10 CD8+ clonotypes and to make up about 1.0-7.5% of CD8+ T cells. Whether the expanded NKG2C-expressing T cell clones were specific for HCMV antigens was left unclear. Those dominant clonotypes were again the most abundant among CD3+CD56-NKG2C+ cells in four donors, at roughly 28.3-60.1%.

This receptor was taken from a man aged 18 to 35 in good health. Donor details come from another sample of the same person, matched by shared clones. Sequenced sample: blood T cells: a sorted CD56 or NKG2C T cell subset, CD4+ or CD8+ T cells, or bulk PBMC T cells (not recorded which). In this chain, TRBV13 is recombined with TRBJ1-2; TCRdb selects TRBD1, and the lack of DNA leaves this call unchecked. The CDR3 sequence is CASSYPTGLDGGYTF. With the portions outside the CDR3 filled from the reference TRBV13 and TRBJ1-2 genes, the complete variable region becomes AAGVIQSPRHLIKEKRETATLKCYPIPRHDTVYWYQQGPGQDPQFLISFYEKMQSDKGSIPDRFSAQQFSDYHSELNMSSLELGDSALYFCASSYPTGLDGGYTFGSGTRLTVV.